This record concerns one TCR beta chain sequence. This sample is part of a study of blood T cell repertoires in COVID-19. Across the study: From the United States, Italy and Spain came samples of acute and convalescent COVID-19. The analysed material was cDNA or gDNA that came from T cells, B-cell-depleted T cells, or PBMCs.

The method was immunoSEQ multiplex PCR; TCRdb's version includes in-frame clones alone and lacks a portion of them. The repertoire has roughly 320,000 clones, approximately 85% of them found once; the top ten carry more than 6%. This CDR3 contains 13 residues. J was trimmed by 11 bases and V by 7 bases; bases with no gene match: 11. The sequencing sample was made of peripheral blood. The V and J genes are TRBV12-3 or TRBV12-4 and TRBJ1-5; TRBD1 aligns across 7 bases. The clonotype comes from a human donor in a cohort sampled during active COVID-19. CDR3 sequence reads: CASTLDRQGAQHF. In DNA form, the CDR3 reads TGTGCCAGCACCCTGGACAGGCAAGGAGCCCAGCATTTT.